Listed below are T cell receptor beta chains from one sample, sequenced in a study of blood T cell repertoires in COVID-19. The data were produced by immunoSEQ multiplex PCR, yet TCRdb's version contains in-frame clones alone and is incomplete. In the table there are approximately 40,000 clones, approximately 84% of which are singletons. Sequencing input: peripheral blood. The receptors shown here come from a human donor in a cohort sampled during active COVID-19. The CDR3 runs from the conserved cysteine through the conserved F or W. A D gene is named only where the DNA matches it firmly. The size of a clone is reported for some rows only, either as once, few or many, or as a class for expanded clones.

len: 21
v_gene: TRBV2
abundance: once
d_gene: TRBD2
j_gene: TRBJ2-2
CDR3nt: TGTGCCACCCCCGGGACTAGCGGGGGGGCCATGGCCGTGGAGAACACCGGGGAGCTGTTTTTT
CDR3aa: CATPGTSGGAMAVENTGELFF

len: 15
v_gene: TRBV19
abundance: -
d_gene: TRBD1
j_gene: TRBJ2-5
CDR3nt: TGTGCCAGTAGTCCAGGGGACAGGGGGACGGAGACCCAGTACTTC
CDR3aa: CASSPGDRGTETQYF

len: 17
v_gene: TRBV4-1
abundance: -
d_gene: TRBD2
j_gene: TRBJ2-2
CDR3nt: TGCGCCAGCAGCCAAGAAACTAGCGGGACCCACACCGGGGAGCTGTTTTTT
CDR3aa: CASSQETSGTHTGELFF

len: 13
v_gene: TRBV12-3/TRBV12-4
abundance: few
d_gene: -
j_gene: TRBJ2-1
CDR3nt: TGTGCCAGCAGTTTACGCCTAGTTGTTGAGCAGTTCTTC
CDR3aa: CASSLRLVVEQFF

len: 14
v_gene: TRBV5-1
abundance: -
d_gene: -
j_gene: TRBJ1-1
CDR3nt: TGCGCCAGCAGCTGGGGACTGTCGAACACTGAAGCTTTCTTT
CDR3aa: CASSWGLSNTEAFF

len: 17
v_gene: TRBV7-8
abundance: once
d_gene: TRBD2
j_gene: TRBJ2-2
CDR3nt: TGTGCCACAATTTCCGGGACTAGCGTCGCGAACACCGGGGAGCTGTTTTTT
CDR3aa: CATISGTSVANTGELFF

len: 11
v_gene: TRBV6-1
abundance: -
d_gene: -
j_gene: TRBJ2-4
CDR3nt: TGTGCCAGCAGTGAACCCCGGATTCAGTACTTC
CDR3aa: CASSEPRIQYF

len: 17
v_gene: TRBV10-3
abundance: -
d_gene: TRBD1
j_gene: TRBJ1-2
CDR3nt: TGTGCCATCAGTGGGGTTCCGGGACAGGGGGACGACTATGGCTACACCTTC
CDR3aa: CAISGVPGQGDDYGYTF

len: 14
v_gene: TRBV11-3
abundance: -
d_gene: -
j_gene: TRBJ2-5
CDR3nt: TGTGCCAGCAGCCCAGGATATACACAAGAGACCCAGTACTTC
CDR3aa: CASSPGYTQETQYF

len: 11
v_gene: TRBV18
abundance: -
d_gene: -
j_gene: TRBJ2-3
CDR3nt: TGTGCCAGCTCTCCGACAGATACGCAGTATTTT
CDR3aa: CASSPTDTQYF

len: 14
v_gene: TRBV5-6
abundance: -
d_gene: TRBD1
j_gene: TRBJ2-5
CDR3nt: TGTGCCAGCAATCTCCGTAGGGGGCGGGAGACCCAGTACTTC
CDR3aa: CASNLRRGRETQYF

len: 15
v_gene: TRBV7-8
abundance: -
d_gene: TRBD1
j_gene: TRBJ1-1
CDR3nt: TGTGCCAGCAGCTTAGGGACAGGGATGAACACTGAAGCTTTCTTT
CDR3aa: CASSLGTGMNTEAFF

len: 14
v_gene: TRBV19
abundance: -
d_gene: TRBD2
j_gene: TRBJ2-3
CDR3nt: TGTGCCAGTAGTCCTAGCGGGAGCACAGATACGCAGTATTTT
CDR3aa: CASSPSGSTDTQYF

len: 15
v_gene: TRBV7-6
abundance: -
d_gene: -
j_gene: TRBJ2-7
CDR3nt: TGTGCCAGCAGCCCCGCGGGGTCGGGGACCTACGAGCAGTACTTC
CDR3aa: CASSPAGSGTYEQYF

len: 14
v_gene: TRBV7-9
abundance: once
d_gene: -
j_gene: TRBJ1-2
CDR3nt: TGTGCCAGCAGCCCTCGGACAGCTCTCTATGGCTACACCTTC
CDR3aa: CASSPRTALYGYTF

len: 15
v_gene: TRBV7-9
abundance: -
d_gene: TRBD1
j_gene: TRBJ2-5
CDR3nt: TGTGCCAGCAGCTTAAGCCGGGACAGTTTAGAGACCCAGTACTTC
CDR3aa: CASSLSRDSLETQYF

len: 15
v_gene: TRBV5-1
abundance: once
d_gene: -
j_gene: TRBJ1-2
CDR3nt: TGCGCCAGCAGCTGGGGCAGGGGTTCCGACTATGGCTACACCTTC
CDR3aa: CASSWGRGSDYGYTF

len: 13
v_gene: TRBV18
abundance: -
d_gene: -
j_gene: TRBJ2-5
CDR3nt: TGTGCCAGCTCACTCCGGGAGCAAGAGACCCAGTACTTC
CDR3aa: CASSLREQETQYF

len: 18
v_gene: TRBV4-2
abundance: once
d_gene: TRBD2
j_gene: TRBJ2-1
CDR3nt: TGTGCCAGCAGCCAACTAGCGGGGGGAATTCGCTCCTACAATGAGCAGTTCTTC
CDR3aa: CASSQLAGGIRSYNEQFF

len: 14
v_gene: TRBV5-4
abundance: -
d_gene: -
j_gene: TRBJ2-1
CDR3nt: TGTGCCAGCAGCTTGCCCGGTGGAGCCAATGAGCAGTTCTTC
CDR3aa: CASSLPGGANEQFF

len: 15
v_gene: TRBV4-2
abundance: -
d_gene: -
j_gene: TRBJ2-2
CDR3nt: TGTGCCAGCAGCCAAGGCTCAGGGAACACCGGGGAGCTGTTTTTT
CDR3aa: CASSQGSGNTGELFF

len: 15
v_gene: TRBV9
abundance: -
d_gene: TRBD1
j_gene: TRBJ2-7
CDR3nt: TGTGCCAGCAGCCTCAACCCGACAGGGAAGGGCGAGCAGTACTTC
CDR3aa: CASSLNPTGKGEQYF

len: 12
v_gene: TRBV12-3/TRBV12-4
abundance: -
d_gene: -
j_gene: TRBJ2-5
CDR3nt: TGTGCCAGCAGAACCTCGGGTGAGACCCAGTACTTC
CDR3aa: CASRTSGETQYF

len: 13
v_gene: TRBV2
abundance: -
d_gene: -
j_gene: TRBJ1-2
CDR3nt: TGTGCCAGCACCCCCTCAGGGTACTATGGCTACACCTTC
CDR3aa: CASTPSGYYGYTF

len: 15
v_gene: TRBV6-5
abundance: -
d_gene: -
j_gene: TRBJ1-1
CDR3nt: TGTGCCAGCAGTTACTCGGTTAACAGCAACACTGAAGCTTTCTTT
CDR3aa: CASSYSVNSNTEAFF

len: 13
v_gene: TRBV29-1
abundance: -
d_gene: TRBD1
j_gene: TRBJ1-5
CDR3nt: TGCAGCGTTGGCGGACAGGACCATCAGCCCCAGCATTTT
CDR3aa: CSVGGQDHQPQHF

len: 12
v_gene: TRBV10-1
abundance: -
d_gene: -
j_gene: TRBJ1-6
CDR3nt: TGCGCCAGCAGTGACTCGACATCACCCCTCCACTTT
CDR3aa: CASSDSTSPLHF

len: 15
v_gene: TRBV4-1
abundance: -
d_gene: TRBD1
j_gene: TRBJ2-7
CDR3nt: TGCGCCAGCAGCCCCCGACAGGGGGCTTCGGGGGAGCAGTACTTC
CDR3aa: CASSPRQGASGEQYF

len: 14
v_gene: TRBV7-9
abundance: once
d_gene: TRBD1
j_gene: TRBJ1-4
CDR3nt: TGTGCCAGCAGCTGGACAGGATTTAATGAAAAACTGTTTTTT
CDR3aa: CASSWTGFNEKLFF

len: 15
v_gene: TRBV2
abundance: -
d_gene: TRBD2
j_gene: TRBJ2-5
CDR3nt: TGTGCCAGCACCGCTGTAGCGGGGGGGCAAGAGACCCAGTACTTC
CDR3aa: CASTAVAGGQETQYF

len: 15
v_gene: TRBV5-1
abundance: -
d_gene: TRBD2
j_gene: TRBJ2-1
CDR3nt: TGCGCCAGCAGCTTGCGGCTAGCGGGGAACAATGAGCAGTTCTTC
CDR3aa: CASSLRLAGNNEQFF

len: 12
v_gene: TRBV11-2
abundance: -
d_gene: -
j_gene: TRBJ2-1
CDR3nt: TGTGCCAGCAGCTTAATGAGCTATGAGCAGTTCTTC
CDR3aa: CASSLMSYEQFF

len: 16
v_gene: TRBV7-2
abundance: -
d_gene: TRBD2
j_gene: TRBJ2-5
CDR3nt: TGTGCCAGCAGCCCGACTAGCGGGGGGAGGGGAGAGACCCAGTACTTC
CDR3aa: CASSPTSGGRGETQYF

len: 19
v_gene: TRBV2
abundance: -
d_gene: TRBD2
j_gene: TRBJ2-1
CDR3nt: TGTGCCAGCAGTTATTCGTTCGGGACTAGCGGGGTCTCCTACAATGAGCAGTTCTTC
CDR3aa: CASSYSFGTSGVSYNEQFF

len: 16
v_gene: TRBV5-6
abundance: -
d_gene: -
j_gene: TRBJ1-5
CDR3nt: TGTGCCAGCAGCATATACAGGACGATTAGCAATCAGCCCCAGCATTTT
CDR3aa: CASSIYRTISNQPQHF

len: 14
v_gene: TRBV5-1
abundance: -
d_gene: TRBD2
j_gene: TRBJ2-5
CDR3nt: TGCGCCAGCAGCCGTCCTAGCGGGGGAGAGACCCAGTACTTC
CDR3aa: CASSRPSGGETQYF

len: 14
v_gene: TRBV25-1
abundance: few
d_gene: TRBD2
j_gene: TRBJ2-2
CDR3nt: TGTGCCAGGCCGGGACTAGCGATCACCGGGGAGCTGTTTTTT
CDR3aa: CARPGLAITGELFF

len: 19
v_gene: TRBV4-1
abundance: -
d_gene: TRBD1
j_gene: TRBJ1-2
CDR3nt: TGCGCCAGCAGCCAAGTTGGAGGCCTCACCGGACAGGGGGACTATGGCTACACCTTC
CDR3aa: CASSQVGGLTGQGDYGYTF

len: 13
v_gene: TRBV10-3
abundance: once
d_gene: -
j_gene: TRBJ1-1
CDR3nt: TGTGCCATCAGTGGACCCGGAGGTACTGAAGCTTTCTTT
CDR3aa: CAISGPGGTEAFF

len: 17
v_gene: TRBV7-2
abundance: -
d_gene: TRBD2
j_gene: TRBJ2-3
CDR3nt: TGTGCCAGCAGTTACCGGGGACTAGCGGGGCGCACAGATACGCAGTATTTT
CDR3aa: CASSYRGLAGRTDTQYF

len: 15
v_gene: TRBV19
abundance: -
d_gene: TRBD1
j_gene: TRBJ2-7
CDR3nt: TGTGCCAGTAGTAGGACAGGGGGCGCTCAGTACGAGCAGTACTTC
CDR3aa: CASSRTGGAQYEQYF

len: 14
v_gene: TRBV18
abundance: -
d_gene: -
j_gene: TRBJ2-7
CDR3nt: TGTGCCAGCTCACCACCGGCGGATCCCTACGAGCAGTACTTC
CDR3aa: CASSPPADPYEQYF